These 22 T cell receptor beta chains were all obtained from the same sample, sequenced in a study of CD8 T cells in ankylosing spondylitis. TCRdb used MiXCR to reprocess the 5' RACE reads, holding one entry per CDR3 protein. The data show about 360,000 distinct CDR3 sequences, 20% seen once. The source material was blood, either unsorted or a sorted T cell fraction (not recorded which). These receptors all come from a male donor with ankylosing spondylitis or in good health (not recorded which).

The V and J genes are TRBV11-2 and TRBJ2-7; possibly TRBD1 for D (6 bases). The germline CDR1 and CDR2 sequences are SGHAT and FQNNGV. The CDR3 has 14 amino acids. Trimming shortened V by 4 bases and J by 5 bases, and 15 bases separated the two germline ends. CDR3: CASSSQGFEDEQYF. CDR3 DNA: TGTGCCAGCAGCTCACAGGGCTTTGAGGACGAGCAGTACTTC.

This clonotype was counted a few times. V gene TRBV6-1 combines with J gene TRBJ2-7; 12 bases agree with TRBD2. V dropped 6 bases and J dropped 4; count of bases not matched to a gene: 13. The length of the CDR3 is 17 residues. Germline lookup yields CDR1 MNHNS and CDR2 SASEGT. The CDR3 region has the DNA TGTGCCAGCAGCTCCCTAGCGGGGGGGCCTGGGTGGTACGAGCAGTACTTC. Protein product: CASSSLAGGPGWYEQYF.

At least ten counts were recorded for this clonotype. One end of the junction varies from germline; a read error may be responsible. The CDR3 is CASSPGRQGANEQFF. CDR3 DNA: TGTGCTAGCAGCCCGGGGAGACAGGGGGCCAATGAGCAGTTCTTC. The V and J genes are TRBV7-7 and TRBJ2-1, with TRBD1 matching over 10 bases. The CDR3 totals 15 residues. Germline CDR1 and CDR2: SSHAT and FNYEAQ (reference sequence).

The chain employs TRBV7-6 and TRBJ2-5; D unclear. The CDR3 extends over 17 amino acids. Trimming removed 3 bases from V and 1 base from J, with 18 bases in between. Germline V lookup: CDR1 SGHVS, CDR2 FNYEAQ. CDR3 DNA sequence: TGTGCCAGCAGCTTTTCGCCACTCGTAAATCTCCAAGAGACCCAGTACTTC. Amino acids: CASSFSPLVNLQETQYF.

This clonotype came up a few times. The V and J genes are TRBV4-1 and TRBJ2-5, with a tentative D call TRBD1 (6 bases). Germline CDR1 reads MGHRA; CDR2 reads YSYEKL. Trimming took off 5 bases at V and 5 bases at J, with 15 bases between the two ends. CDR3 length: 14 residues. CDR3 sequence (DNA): TGCGCCAGCAGCTTACAGGGATGGGGCGAGACCCAGTACTTC. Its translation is CASSLQGWGETQYF.

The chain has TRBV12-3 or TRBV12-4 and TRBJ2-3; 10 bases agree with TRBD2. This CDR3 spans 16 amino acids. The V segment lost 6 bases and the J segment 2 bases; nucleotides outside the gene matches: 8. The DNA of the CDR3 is TGTGCCAGCAGCCTAGCTAGCGGGGGCGACACAGATACGCAGTATTTT. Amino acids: CASSLASGGDTDTQYF.

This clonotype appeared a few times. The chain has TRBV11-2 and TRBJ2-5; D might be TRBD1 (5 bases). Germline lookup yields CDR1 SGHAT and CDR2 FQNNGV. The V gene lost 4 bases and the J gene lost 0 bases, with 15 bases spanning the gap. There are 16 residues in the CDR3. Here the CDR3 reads CASSSTRVDHQETQYF. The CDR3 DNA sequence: TGTGCCAGCAGCTCAACCAGGGTGGACCACCAAGAGACCCAGTACTTC.

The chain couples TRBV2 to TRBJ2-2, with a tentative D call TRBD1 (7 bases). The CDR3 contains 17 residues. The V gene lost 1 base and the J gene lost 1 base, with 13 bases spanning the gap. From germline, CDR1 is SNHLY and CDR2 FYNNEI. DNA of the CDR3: TGTGCCAGCAGTGAAGGGAGGGGACAGCTGAACACCGGGGAGCTGTTTTTT. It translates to CASSEGRGQLNTGELFF.

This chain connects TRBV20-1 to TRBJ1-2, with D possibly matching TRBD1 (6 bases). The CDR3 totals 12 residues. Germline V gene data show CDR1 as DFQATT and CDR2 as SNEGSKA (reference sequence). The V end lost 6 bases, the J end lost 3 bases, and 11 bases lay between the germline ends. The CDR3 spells CSALQGDYGYTF. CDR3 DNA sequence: TGCAGTGCCCTACAGGGTGACTATGGCTACACCTTC.

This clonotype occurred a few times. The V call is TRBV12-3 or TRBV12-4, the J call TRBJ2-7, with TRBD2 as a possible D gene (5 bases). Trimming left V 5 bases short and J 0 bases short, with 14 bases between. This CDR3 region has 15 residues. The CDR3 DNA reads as TGTGCCAGCAGTCCAGACCTAGCCCGCTCCTACGAGCAGTACTTC. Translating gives CASSPDLARSYEQYF.

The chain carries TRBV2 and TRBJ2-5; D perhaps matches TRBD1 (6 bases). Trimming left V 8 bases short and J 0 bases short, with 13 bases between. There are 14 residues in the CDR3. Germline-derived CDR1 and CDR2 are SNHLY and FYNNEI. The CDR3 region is CASWARGNQETQYF. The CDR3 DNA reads TGTGCCAGCTGGGCGAGGGGGAACCAAGAGACCCAGTACTTC.

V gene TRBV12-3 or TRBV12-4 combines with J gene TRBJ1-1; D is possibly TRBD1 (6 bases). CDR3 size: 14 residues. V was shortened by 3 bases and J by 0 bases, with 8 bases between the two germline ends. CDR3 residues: CASSFRTVNTEAFF. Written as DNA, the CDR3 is TGTGCCAGCAGTTTCCGGACAGTGAACACTGAAGCTTTCTTT.

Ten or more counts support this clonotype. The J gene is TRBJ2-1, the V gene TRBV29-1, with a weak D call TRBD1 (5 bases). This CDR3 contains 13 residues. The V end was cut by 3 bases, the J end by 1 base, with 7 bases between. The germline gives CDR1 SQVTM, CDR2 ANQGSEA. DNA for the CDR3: TGCAGCGTTGAGACAGAATCCTACAATGAGCAGTTCTTC. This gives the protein CSVETESYNEQFF.

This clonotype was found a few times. The CDR3 region has the DNA TGTGCCATCAGTGAGTCAGAGGGGGCATACGAGCAGTACTTC. Its translation is CAISESEGAYEQYF. The V call is TRBV10-3, the J call TRBJ2-7; 7 bases agree with TRBD1. This CDR3 is 14 amino acids long. V dropped 0 bases and J dropped 4; count of bases not matched to a gene: 3. CDR1 and CDR2 (germline): ENHRY, SYGVKD.

CDR3 region: CASTRGVNSEAFF. The CDR3 nucleotides are TGTGCCAGCACGAGGGGAGTCAACTCTGAAGCTTTCTTT. The V gene is TRBV27, the J gene TRBJ1-1; perhaps TRBD1 as D (5 bases). Deletions cut 7 bases from V and 6 bases from J, with 15 bases between. The length of the CDR3 is 13 residues. Looked up from germline, CDR1 is MNHEY and CDR2 is SMNVEV (reference sequence).

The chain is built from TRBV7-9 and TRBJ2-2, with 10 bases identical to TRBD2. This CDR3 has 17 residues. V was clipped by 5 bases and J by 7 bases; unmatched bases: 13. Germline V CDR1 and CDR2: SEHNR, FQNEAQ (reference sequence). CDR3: CASSPPLAGASGGELFF. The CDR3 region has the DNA TGTGCCAGCAGCCCACCGCTAGCGGGGGCCTCGGGCGGGGAGCTGTTTTTT.

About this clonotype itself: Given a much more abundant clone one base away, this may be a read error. The CDR3 DNA follows: TGTGCCAGCAGCTCGGGACAGCACACCGGGGAGCTGTTTTTT. As protein: CASSSGQHTGELFF. The V call is TRBV7-3, the J call TRBJ2-2; 7 bases fit TRBD1. Germline V lookup: CDR1 SGHTA, CDR2 FQGTGA. The CDR3 length is 14 residues. Trimming at V came to 4 bases and at J to 3 bases, leaving 2 bases not matched to a gene. The full variable domain, completed using reference TRBV7-3 and TRBJ2-2, is GAGVSQTPSNKVTEKGKYVELRCDPISGHTALYWYRQSLGQGPEFLIYFQGTGAADDSGLPNDRFFAVRPEGSVSTLKIQRTERGDSAVYLCASSSGQHTGELFFGEGSRLTVL.

CDR3 sequence: CASSRAQGSWDEQFF. CDR3 DNA: TGTGCCAGCAGCCGGGCCCAGGGGAGTTGGGATGAGCAGTTCTTC. V is TRBV6-1 and J is TRBJ2-1, with a weak D call TRBD1 (6 bases). The germline V gene encodes CDR1 MNHNS and CDR2 SASEGT. V was cut by 6 bases and J by 8 bases, with 20 bases left in between. The length of the CDR3 is 15 residues.

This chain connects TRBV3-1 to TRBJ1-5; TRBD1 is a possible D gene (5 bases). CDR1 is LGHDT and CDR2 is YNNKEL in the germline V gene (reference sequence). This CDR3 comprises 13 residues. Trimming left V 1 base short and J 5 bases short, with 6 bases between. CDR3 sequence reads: CASSQGGDQPQHF. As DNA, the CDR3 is TGTGCCAGCAGCCAAGGGGGGGATCAGCCCCAGCATTTT.

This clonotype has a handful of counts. Here the CDR3 reads CSARDVLAGTTYEQYF. The CDR3 DNA reads TGCAGTGCTAGAGATGTACTAGCGGGAACCACCTACGAGCAGTACTTC. The rearrangement links TRBV20-1 to TRBJ2-7; the match to TRBD2 covers 10 bases. Trimming took 0 bases from V and 2 from J; bases not matched to a gene: 7. The CDR3 extends over 16 amino acids. CDR1 DFQATT and CDR2 SNEGSKA come from the germline V gene (reference sequence).

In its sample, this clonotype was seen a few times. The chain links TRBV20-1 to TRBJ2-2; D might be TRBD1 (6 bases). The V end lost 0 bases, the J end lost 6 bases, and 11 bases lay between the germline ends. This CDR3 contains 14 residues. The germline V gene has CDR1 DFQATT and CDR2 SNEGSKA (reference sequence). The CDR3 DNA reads TGCAGTGCTAGAGATCGGCAGGGGCCCGGGGAGCTGTTTTTT. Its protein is CSARDRQGPGELFF.

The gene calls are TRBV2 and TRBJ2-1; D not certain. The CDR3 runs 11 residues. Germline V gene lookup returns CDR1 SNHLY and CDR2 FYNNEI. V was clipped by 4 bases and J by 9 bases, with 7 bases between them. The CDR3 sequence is CASSAGSEQFF. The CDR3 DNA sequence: TGTGCCAGCAGTGCTGGCAGTGAGCAGTTCTTC.